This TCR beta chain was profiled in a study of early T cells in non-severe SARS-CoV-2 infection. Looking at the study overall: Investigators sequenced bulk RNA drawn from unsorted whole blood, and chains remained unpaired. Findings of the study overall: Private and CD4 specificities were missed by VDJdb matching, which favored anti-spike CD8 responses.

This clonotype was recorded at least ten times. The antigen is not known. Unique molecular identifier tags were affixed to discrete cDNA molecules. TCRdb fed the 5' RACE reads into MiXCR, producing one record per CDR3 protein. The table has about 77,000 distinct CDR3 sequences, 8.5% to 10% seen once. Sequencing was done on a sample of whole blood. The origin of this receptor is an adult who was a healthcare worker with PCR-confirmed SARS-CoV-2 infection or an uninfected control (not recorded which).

The CDR3 reads CASSRRDGYGYTF. The CDR3 coding sequence is TGTGCCAGCAGCCGTCGGGACGGCTATGGCTACACCTTC. The V gene is TRBV2, the J gene TRBJ1-2; TRBD1 might be the D (5 bases). This CDR3 region has 13 residues. CDR1 and CDR2 (germline): SNHLY, FYNNEI. Between the trimmed V and J ends, which lost 6 bases and 4 bases, there was a span of 12 bases.